The present TCR beta chain was sequenced within a study of shared clonotypes between healthy human individuals. The CDR3 consists of 14 residues. CDR1 is SGHNT, CDR2 YYREEE, per germline (reference sequence). V lost 2 bases and J 2 bases, leaving 8 bases between the germline ends. Terminally differentiated effector memory CD45RA+ cells were excluded from the naive CD8 cells, which were CD45RO-negative and positively selected for CCR7. This clone was seen a single time. The data were produced by immunoSEQ multiplex PCR, yet TCRdb's version contains in-frame clones alone and is incomplete. There are under 2,000,000 clones in the sample; approximately 94% occur only once, and 1.2% lies in the top ten.

The rearrangement uses TRBV5-4 and TRBJ1-3; D gene ambiguous. Specimen: naive CD8+ T cells sorted from blood. The receptor was derived from a young man in good health. CDR3 loop: CASSFDGAGNTIYF. The CDR3, as DNA: TGTGCCAGCAGCTTTGATGGGGCTGGAAACACCATATATTTT.